The 24 T cell receptor beta chains below were found in one sample sequenced in a study of blood T cells in healthy people across ages. A second PCR of about 7 to 12 cycles used a sample-barcoded 5' primer and a J-beta primer mix. TCRdb re-called the 5' RACE reads with MiXCR, one entry per CDR3 protein. The sample carries roughly 1,700,000 distinct CDR3 sequences, about 30% recorded once. The sequencing sample was made of blood. These TCRs come from a woman aged 25 to 39 in good health.

This clonotype was seen repeatedly, ten times or more. J is TRBJ2-1 and V is TRBV5-6; D possibly corresponds to TRBD2 (5 bases). The CDR3 has 13 residues. The germline V and J ends were trimmed by 4 bases and 7 bases, with 12 bases remaining between them. Germline lookup yields CDR1 SGHDT and CDR2 YYEEEE. The CDR3 DNA sequence: TGTGCCAGCAGCCCCCAACCGGGGAATGAGCAGTTCTTC. Amino acid sequence: CASSPQPGNEQFF.

This clonotype occurred a few times. A much larger clone is a single base away; this may be a read error. This chain links TRBV29-1 with TRBJ2-1; D is uncertain. The assigned J gene may be wrong: the sequence end matches TRBJ2-7 better. Germline V lookup: CDR1 SQVTM, CDR2 ANQGSEA. This CDR3 region has 13 residues. This chain's CDR3 is CSARGETHNEQYF. CDR3 DNA sequence: TGCAGCGCCCGAGGAGAGACCCACAATGAGCAGTACTTC.

This sequence joins TRBV20-1 and TRBJ2-7, with D perhaps matching TRBD1 (5 bases). The J call is uncertain, as TRBJ2-5 better fits the DNA end. There are 14 residues in the CDR3. Germline-derived CDR1 and CDR2 are DFQATT and SNEGSKA (reference sequence). The chain's CDR3 is CSASWQGNKETQYF. CDR3 in DNA: TGCAGTGCTAGTTGGCAGGGTAATAAAGAGACCCAGTACTTC.

V is TRBV7-2 and J is TRBJ1-2, with D unclear. Trimming stripped 5 bases from V and 2 bases from J, with 18 bases between. The length of the CDR3 is 16 residues. In germline, CDR1 is SGHTA, CDR2 FQGNSA. The CDR3 sequence is CASSHAGAIRNYGYTF. In nucleotides, the CDR3 is TGTGCCAGCAGCCACGCGGGTGCCATAAGAAACTATGGCTACACCTTC.

This clonotype was seen a few times. This chain joins TRBV6-5 and TRBJ1-2, with TRBD1 as a possible D gene (5 bases). CDR1 is MNHEY, CDR2 SVGAGI, per germline. The V end lost 4 bases, the J end lost 7 bases, and 25 bases lay between the germline ends. The CDR3 is 17 residues long. The CDR3 loop is CASSWIEGRVYLTGYTF. The CDR3 nucleotides read TGTGCCAGCAGTTGGATTGAGGGGCGCGTTTATTTGACTGGCTACACCTTC.

This clonotype was seen a handful of times. V and J are TRBV25-1 and TRBJ2-2, with D possibly being TRBD1 or TRBD2 (5 bases each). With 9 bases removed from V and 7 bases from J, the gap between germline ends came to 9 bases. CDR3 size: 11 residues. CDR1 is MGHDK, CDR2 SYGVNS, per germline. CDR3 amino acids: CASGAGGELFF. CDR3 nucleotide sequence: TGTGCCAGTGGGGCGGGCGGGGAGCTGTTTTTT.

The chain uses TRBV3-1 and TRBJ2-1, with TRBD1 matching 11 bases. The CDR3 has 16 residues. Germline V CDR1 and CDR2: LGHDT, YNNKEL (reference sequence). With 2 bases clipped from V and 6 bases from J, the junction kept 6 bases outside the gene matches. The DNA of the CDR3 is TGTGCCAGCAGCCAATGGGGACAGGGGGAAGGCAATGAGCAGTTCTTC. Protein: CASSQWGQGEGNEQFF.

Remarks on this clonotype: At one end, the junction sequence differs from germline, possibly due to a read error. This rearrangement joins TRBV7-2 to TRBJ2-7, with D possibly TRBD1 on 7 matching bases. Germline CDR1 and CDR2: SGHTA and FQGNSA. This CDR3 has 16 amino acids. The CDR3 region has the DNA TGTGCCAGCAGCTACCTAGGGACAGCGGGCTCCTACGGGCAGTACTTC. It encodes CASSYLGTAGSYGQYF.

A few counts support this clonotype. V is TRBV7-2 and J is TRBJ2-3, with TRBD2 as a possible D gene (7 bases). V was trimmed by 1 base and J by 3 bases, leaving 14 bases between them. CDR1 is SGHTA and CDR2 is FQGNSA in the germline V gene. The CDR3 covers 16 residues. CDR3 protein: CASSLGGGGVTDTQYF. The CDR3 region has the DNA TGTGCCAGCAGCTTAGGAGGGGGGGGGGTTACAGATACGCAGTATTTT.

For this clonotype: A much larger clone differs from this one at a single base, so this may be a read error. The chain couples TRBV29-1 to TRBJ2-7; D is uncertain. The CDR3 is made up of 12 amino acids. In germline, CDR1 is SQVTM, CDR2 ANQGSEA. The CDR3 nucleotides are TGCGGCGTTCTGGCGAGCTCCTACGAGCAGTACTTC. Its translation is CGVLASSYEQYF.

The chain is built from TRBV3-1 and TRBJ1-2, with D hard to call. CDR3 length equals 13 residues. With 3 bases removed from V and 8 bases from J, the gap between germline ends came to 13 bases. Germline CDR1 reads LGHDT; CDR2 reads YNNKEL (reference sequence). The CDR3 sequence: CASSHSQIRGYTF. Here the CDR3 DNA reads TGTGCCAGCAGCCACTCCCAGATAAGGGGCTACACCTTC.

The rearrangement joins TRBV4-1 to TRBJ2-1, with 11 bases identical to TRBD2. The CDR3 covers 16 residues. The V segment lost 2 bases and the J segment 8 bases; nucleotides outside the gene matches: 8. Germline V CDR1 and CDR2: MGHRA, YSYEKL. CDR3 region: CASSQTPGLAAHEQFF. DNA for the CDR3: TGCGCCAGCAGCCAAACACCGGGACTAGCGGCCCATGAGCAGTTCTTC.

The table lists this clonotype with many counts. The rearrangement links TRBV29-1 to TRBJ2-3, with 7 bases aligning to TRBD2. Germline-derived CDR1 and CDR2 are SQVTM and ANQGSEA. The CDR3 length is 12 residues. The V and J ends lost 7 bases and 6 bases, in that order; junction bases with no gene match: 7. The CDR3 sequence: CSGSGMGDTQYF. CDR3 in DNA: TGCAGCGGAAGCGGGATGGGGGATACGCAGTATTTT.

This clonotype was counted between two and nine times. V is TRBV28 and J is TRBJ1-2; D might be TRBD1 (5 bases). From germline, CDR1 is MDHEN and CDR2 SYDVKM. The CDR3 has 15 amino acids. Trimming cost V 5 bases and J 5 bases, with 18 bases left between them. CDR3 in amino acids: CASSLPVKEGYGYTF. CDR3 bases: TGTGCCAGCAGTCTTCCCGTCAAGGAGGGGTATGGCTACACCTTC.

This clonotype was picked up a small number of times. The rearrangement links TRBV7-9 to TRBJ2-1; 10 bases are shared with TRBD2. This CDR3 is 16 amino acids long. V dropped 5 bases and J dropped 5; count of bases not matched to a gene: 9. Looked up from germline, CDR1 is SEHNR and CDR2 is FQNEAQ (reference sequence). The CDR3 here is CASSLTSGEVNNEQFF. In DNA form, the CDR3 reads TGTGCCAGCAGCCTTACTAGCGGGGAGGTCAACAATGAGCAGTTCTTC.

Ten or more counts support this clonotype. J is TRBJ2-7 and V is TRBV7-6; the D is unclear. The germline V gene has CDR1 SGHVS and CDR2 FNYEAQ. With 1 base removed from V and 2 bases from J, the gap between germline ends came to 12 bases. The CDR3 loop spans 15 amino acids. The CDR3 DNA reads TGTGCCAGCAGCTTAGAACTCAGTCCAACCTACGAGCAGTACTTC. It is translated as CASSLELSPTYEQYF.

The V call is TRBV2, the J call TRBJ2-4; weak D call: TRBD1 (5 bases). Germline values: CDR1 SNHLY, CDR2 FYNNEI. The CDR3 is 16 amino acids. V was shortened by 2 bases and J by 1 base, with 12 bases between the two germline ends. The CDR3 DNA is TGTGCCAGCAGTGAACGCGCAGGGAATGCCAAAAACATTCAGTACTTC. This codes for CASSERAGNAKNIQYF.

This clonotype was picked up a small number of times. The chain joins TRBV7-2 to TRBJ2-5; 12 nucleotides agree with TRBD2. V was clipped by 5 bases and J by 4 bases; unmatched bases: 14. The CDR3 runs 18 residues. Germline V gene lookup returns CDR1 SGHTA and CDR2 FQGNSA. The CDR3, as DNA: TGTGCCAGCAGCCCCGGAGGGCTAGCGGGGGGGTTAGGAGAGACCCAGTACTTC. Residues: CASSPGGLAGGLGETQYF. Based on the CDR3 plus reference TRBV7-2 and TRBJ2-5, the full variable domain is GAGVSQSPSNKVTEKGKDVELRCDPISGHTALYWYRQSLGQGLEFLIYFQGNSAPDKSGLPSDRFSAERTGGSVSTLTIQRTQQEDSAVYLCASSPGGLAGGLGETQYFGPGTRLLVL.

This clonotype appeared a few times. This sequence joins TRBV6-6 and TRBJ2-7, with TRBD1 identical over 9 bases. The ends lost 3 bases at V and 0 bases at J; junction bases unmatched: 3. Per germline, CDR1 MNHNY and CDR2 SVGAGI (reference sequence). CDR3 length: 15 residues. In DNA form, the CDR3 reads TGTGCCAGCAGTTATGACAGGGGGGTCTCCTACGAGCAGTACTTC. Protein sequence: CASSYDRGVSYEQYF.

This chain links TRBV25-1 with TRBJ1-4; D perhaps matches TRBD1 (6 bases). The V gene lost 2 bases and the J gene lost 8 bases, with 12 bases spanning the gap. The CDR3 contains 14 residues. Germline-derived CDR1 and CDR2 are MGHDK and SYGVNS. The CDR3 DNA follows: TGTGCCAGCAGTGAAGGGGGGGGCGCAGAAAAACTGTTTTTT. It codes for CASSEGGGAEKLFF.

DNA for the CDR3: TGCAGTGCTATCCCTGGGACTGCTGGAACCATGGACGAGCAGTACTTC. Protein product: CSAIPGTAGTMDEQYF. This chain joins TRBV20-1 and TRBJ2-5; D possibly corresponds to TRBD2 (6 bases). The J call is in doubt because the DNA end fits TRBJ2-7 better. Germline assignment: CDR1 DFQATT and CDR2 SNEGSKA (reference sequence). The CDR3 length is 16 residues.

As to this clonotype: The junction does not match germline at one end; this may be a read error. The CDR3 sequence is CACSLAGQAFF. The CDR3 region has the DNA TGTGCCTGCAGTCTGGCAGGACAAGCTTTCTTT. The V and J genes are TRBV5-6 and TRBJ1-1; D call uncertain. This CDR3 is 11 amino acids long. CDR1 is SGHDT and CDR2 is YYEEEE in the germline V gene.

In its sample, this clonotype was seen a few times. The rearrangement joins TRBV6-4 to TRBJ2-1, with D perhaps assigned TRBD1 or TRBD2 (5 bases each). The CDR3 sequence is 16 residues long. Germline lookup yields CDR1 MRHNA and CDR2 SNTAGT. Trimming cost V 7 bases and J 7 bases, with 23 bases left between them. As DNA, the CDR3 is TGTGCCAGCAAAGACACCGGGACCCCCAGTATGAATGAGCAGTTCTTC. It is translated as CASKDTGTPSMNEQFF.

This clonotype was counted a few times. The chain links TRBV4-1 to TRBJ2-7, with 7 positions matching TRBD2. From germline, CDR1 is MGHRA and CDR2 YSYEKL. This CDR3 contains 18 residues. V shed 4 bases, J shed 1 base, and the junction held 16 bases outside the gene matches. This CDR3 is CASSRLPLRLAVSYEQYF. Written as DNA, the CDR3 is TGCGCCAGCAGCCGCTTGCCATTGCGGCTAGCGGTGTCCTACGAGCAGTACTTC.